The clone carrying this T cell receptor (beta chain) was picked up a small number of times. Its cognate antigen is unknown. The entry originates in a study of identical twins. Findings of the study overall: The study found weaker excess twin sharing in beta out-of-frame sequences. In zero-insertion analyses, partial confounding could arise from invariant MAIT and iNKT cells. Models predicted less out-of-frame TCR alpha sharing in monozygotic twins than was found.

Template switching, a step in the protocol, added a universal primer site, and cDNA carried unique molecular identifiers. One entry per CDR3 protein results from TCRdb running MiXCR on the 5' RACE reads. The sample has 250,000 or so distinct CDR3 sequences; roughly 8% are singletons. The length of the CDR3 is 16 residues. Trimming at V came to 0 bases and at J to 8 bases, leaving 3 bases not matched to a gene. Germline V gives CDR1 MNHEY, CDR2 SVGEGT. This sample also belongs to another study, concerning yellow fever vaccine responses in identical twins.

The J gene is TRBJ2-1, the V gene TRBV6-2 or TRBV6-3, with TRBD2 matching over 14 bases. This clonotype was obtained from a woman under 30 in good health. Material for sequencing was CD8+ T cells sorted from blood. The CDR3 loop is CASSYSGLAGDDEQFF. CDR3 sequence (DNA): TGTGCCAGCAGTTACTCGGGACTAGCGGGAGACGATGAGCAGTTCTTC.